Listed below are T cell receptor beta chains from one sample, sequenced in a study of shared clonotypes between healthy human individuals. Clones were sequenced by immunoSEQ multiplex PCR, and TCRdb holds only the in-frame ones, with some missing. The table lists 980,000 or so clones, 76% of them singletons. Input material: memory CD4+ T cells sorted from blood. Every receptor here comes from a man aged 18 to 29 in good health. The CDR3 runs from the conserved cysteine through the conserved F or W. A D gene is named only where the DNA matches it firmly. Where a row states a size, it is once, few, many or the class of an expanded clone; other rows omit it.

>once|TRBJ1-5|.|TRBV7-2
TGTGCCAGCAGCTTAGAGTCGGTACAGGGTACCCAGCCCCAGCATTTT
CASSLESVQGTQPQHF
>many|TRBJ1-6|.|TRBV5-8
TGTGCCAGCAGCTTGATGGTGGGCAATTCACCCCTCCACTTT
CASSLMVGNSPLHF
>.|TRBJ2-7|.|TRBV7-2
TGTGCCAGCAGCTTAGATTTTGGCGGGGCTTACGAGCAGTACTTC
CASSLDFGGAYEQYF
>few|TRBJ2-6|.|TRBV6-6
TGTGCCAGCAGCCCATGGAACTCTGGGGCCAACGTCCTGACTTTC
CASSPWNSGANVLTF
>.|TRBJ2-7|.|TRBV18
TGTGCCAGCTCACCAACATTAGAACGCGAGCAGTACTTC
CASSPTLEREQYF
>.|TRBJ2-2|.|TRBV7-2
TGTGCCAGCAGCTTATATTTAGGGTCCGGGGAGCTGTTTTTT
CASSLYLGSGELFF
>few|TRBJ2-7|.|TRBV2
TGTGCCAGCAGTGGTCAGCTAGGGGGGGCGTACGAGCAGTACTTC
CASSGQLGGAYEQYF
>.|TRBJ2-7|TRBD1|TRBV4-3
TGCGCCAGCAGCCTGGGACAGGGCTCCTACGAGCAGTACTTC
CASSLGQGSYEQYF
>.|TRBJ2-3|TRBD2|TRBV30
TGTGCCTGGAGTTCCGGACTAGCGGGGGGTAGGGATACGCAGTATTTT
CAWSSGLAGGRDTQYF
>once|TRBJ2-7|.|TRBV7-8
TGTGCCAGCAGCCGGACACACTACGAGCAGTACTTC
CASSRTHYEQYF
>.|TRBJ1-2|TRBD1|TRBV7-2
TGTGCCAGCAGCCAAGGACAGGGGGAGGGTGGCTACACCTTC
CASSQGQGEGGYTF
>few|TRBJ2-3|.|TRBV6-5
TGTGCCAGCAGCTCCGTCGCAGGGTTGACAGATACGCAGTATTTT
CASSSVAGLTDTQYF
>.|TRBJ2-5|TRBD2|TRBV4-1
TGCGCCAGCAGCCCCCTACGGGGGGGCCAAGAGACCCAGTACTTC
CASSPLRGGQETQYF
>.|TRBJ2-1|TRBD2|TRBV11-2
TGTGCCAGCAGCCGGACTAGCGGGAAAGAAGAGTTCTTC
CASSRTSGKEEFF
>.|TRBJ1-5|.|TRBV5-6
TGTGCCAGCAGCTTGGCCATCTCTGGTCAGCCCCAGCATTTT
CASSLAISGQPQHF
>once|TRBJ1-3|.|TRBV7-2
TGTGCCAGCAGCTTCCAGGGGCTCTCTGGAAACACCATATATTTT
CASSFQGLSGNTIYF
>.|TRBJ2-5|.|TRBV18
TGTGCCAGCTCACCACCGAACAACCAAGAGACCCAGTACTTC
CASSPPNNQETQYF
>few|TRBJ1-2|.|TRBV7-2
TGTGCCAGCAGCGGAGCCCTTTTTTATGGCTACACCTTC
CASSGALFYGYTF
>once|TRBJ1-4|TRBD1|TRBV15
TGTGCCACCAGCATGCCACAGGGGAGTTGGGAAAAACTGTTTTTT
CATSMPQGSWEKLFF
>few|TRBJ2-7|TRBD2|TRBV29-1
TGCAGCGCCACCTTAGCGGGGAGCTCCTACGAGCAGTACTTC
CSATLAGSSYEQYF
>few|TRBJ2-1|.|TRBV7-2
TGTGCCAGCAGCTTAGGGACATCAGGTAATGAGCAGTTCTTC
CASSLGTSGNEQFF
>.|TRBJ2-7|TRBD2|TRBV7-2
TGTGCCAGCAGCCCCCACGCCCAGACTAGCGGGAGTGGGGGTTACGAGCAGTACTTC
CASSPHAQTSGSGGYEQYF
>.|TRBJ1-1|.|TRBV5-4
TGTGCCAGCAGCCCGGTTGCGGGCCAAATTGGGACTGAAGCTTTCTTT
CASSPVAGQIGTEAFF
>.|TRBJ2-2|.|TRBV7-2
TGTGCCAGCAGCCCACGGGGATCACACACCGGGGAGCTGTTTTTT
CASSPRGSHTGELFF
>.|TRBJ1-3|TRBD1|TRBV2
TGTGCCAGCAGTGCCGGGACAGGGAGTGGAAACACCATATATTTT
CASSAGTGSGNTIYF
>many|TRBJ1-2|.|TRBV19
TGTGCCAGTAGTGGTTTGGCAGGGTGGAAAGGCTACACCTTC
CASSGLAGWKGYTF
>.|TRBJ1-6|TRBD1|TRBV27
TGTGCCAGCAGTTTCCCGACACAGGGGGCCAGCTCCTATAATTCACCCCTCCACTTT
CASSFPTQGASSYNSPLHF
>.|TRBJ1-5|.|TRBV2
TGTGCCAGCAGTGAACAGTTCGGCAATCAGCCCCAGCATTTT
CASSEQFGNQPQHF
>few|TRBJ2-2|TRBD2|TRBV4-2
TGTGCCAGCAGCAGATCGGTAGCGGGGGACAACACCGGGGAGCTGTTTTTT
CASSRSVAGDNTGELFF
>.|TRBJ2-2|.|TRBV7-8
TGTGCCAGCAGCTCCCGGGGAGTCAGATTCGCGAACACCGGGGAGCTGTTTTTT
CASSSRGVRFANTGELFF
>few|TRBJ1-4|.|TRBV14
TGTGCCAGCAGCCCAACACGCGACAAACTGTTTTTT
CASSPTRDKLFF
>few|TRBJ2-1|TRBD2|TRBV18
TGTGCCAGCTCCGAAGGAGAGCGGGGTGAGCAGTTCTTC
CASSEGERGEQFF
>.|TRBJ1-4|.|TRBV7-9
TGTGCCAGCAGCCCGGGTGGAGGGGGTTTGCGGGAAAAACTGTTTTTT
CASSPGGGGLREKLFF
>.|TRBJ2-3|TRBD2|TRBV7-9
TGTGCCAGCAGCCCGACTAGCGGGGGTATTAGCACAGATACGCAGTATTTT
CASSPTSGGISTDTQYF
>.|TRBJ2-7|TRBD2|TRBV14
TGTGCCAGCAGCTATTTTGGGACTAGCGGGAGGGCCGACCTGCAGTACTTC
CASSYFGTSGRADLQYF
>.|TRBJ1-2|TRBD1|TRBV5-4
TGTGCCAGCAGCTTGCTTCGGACAGGGGATAGCTATGGCTACACCTTC
CASSLLRTGDSYGYTF
>.|TRBJ2-7|.|TRBV9
TGTGCCAGCAGCGTAGGAGGGAGTCCGCTCTACGAGCAGTACTTC
CASSVGGSPLYEQYF
>.|TRBJ1-1|.|TRBV18
TGTGCCACCTCGGGAGGCTTGAACACTGAAGCTTTCTTT
CATSGGLNTEAFF
>once|TRBJ2-5|.|TRBV11-2
TGTGCCAGCAGCTTAGGTTCCGTCGAGACCCAGTACTTC
CASSLGSVETQYF
>.|TRBJ1-4|TRBD1|TRBV7-2
TGTGCCAGCAGCTTGGCCGGGACAGTTAATGAAAAACTGTTTTTT
CASSLAGTVNEKLFF
>few|TRBJ1-6|.|TRBV9
TGTGCCAGCAGCCACGGGGGGAGCTCACCCCTCCACTTT
CASSHGGSSPLHF
>.|TRBJ2-7|TRBD2|TRBV6-1
TGTGCCAGCACATCCGGGACTAGCGGCAAATACGAGCAGTACTTC
CASTSGTSGKYEQYF
>.|TRBJ2-7|TRBD1|TRBV28
TGTGCCAGCAGAACAGGGGGAAGCGAGCAGTACTTC
CASRTGGSEQYF
>few|TRBJ2-3|.|TRBV4-3
TGCGCCAGCAGCCGGGAAGGCACAGATACGCAGTATTTT
CASSREGTDTQYF
>.|TRBJ1-2|TRBD1|TRBV7-2
TGTGCCTCGGGCGAGTATGGACAGGGGAATGGCTACACCTTC
CASGEYGQGNGYTF
>once|TRBJ1-4|.|TRBV5-4
TGTGCCAGCAGCCTCAGCGGCCCTAATGAAAAACTGTTTTTT
CASSLSGPNEKLFF
>.|TRBJ2-7|.|TRBV7-9
TGTGCCAGCAGCTCTTGGTCCAGGGACTACGAGCAGTACTTC
CASSSWSRDYEQYF
>.|TRBJ2-5|.|TRBV29-1
TGCAGCGCCCCGCCCCTGGGGGGATTCGGAGAGACCCAGTACTTC
CSAPPLGGFGETQYF
>.|TRBJ2-6|.|TRBV5-1
TGCGCCAGCAGCCCTTCCTCTGGGGCCAACGTCCTGACTTTC
CASSPSSGANVLTF
>.|TRBJ1-2|.|TRBV5-1
TGCGCCAGCAGCTTGGACCCCAGTTACGGCTACACCTTC
CASSLDPSYGYTF
>.|TRBJ1-1|TRBD1|TRBV20-1
TGCAGTTGTACAGGGGGCACTGAAGCTTTCTTT
CSCTGGTEAFF
>.|TRBJ1-3|.|TRBV19
TGTGCCAGTAGTATACCAGGGTTCACAGGAAACACCATATATTTT
CASSIPGFTGNTIYF